A single T cell receptor beta chain is shown here with its context. Its cognate antigen is unknown. This sample was included in a study of radiotherapy plus CTLA-4 blockade in lung cancer. Study-level information: Overall, 18% of patients showed an objective response, while about 30% attained disease control.

Notes on the study in general: An expansion of tumor-derived TCR clones occurred in blood after radiotherapy plus ipilimumab.

Generated by immunoSEQ multiplex PCR, the TCRdb table keeps only in-frame clones and is missing some. This table has about 19,000 clones, roughly 88% appearing once. Each patient with chemo-refractory metastatic non-small-cell lung cancer was treated with focal radiation plus CTLA-4 blockade using ipilimumab. Per germline, CDR1 SNHLY and CDR2 FYNNEI. The CDR3 length is 14 residues. Trimming left V 7 bases short and J 3 bases short, with 16 bases between. Sequencing was performed on peripheral blood, taken from a patient treated with radiotherapy plus ipilimumab. The rearrangement uses TRBV2 and TRBJ2-7; D may be TRBD2 (7 bases). This sequence was found in a human donor with non-small cell lung cancer whose response to radiotherapy plus ipilimumab could not be evaluated. CDR3 sequence: CASKIEGGGYEQYF. The CDR3 nucleotides read TGTGCCAGCAAGATTGAGGGGGGGGGCTACGAGCAGTACTTC.